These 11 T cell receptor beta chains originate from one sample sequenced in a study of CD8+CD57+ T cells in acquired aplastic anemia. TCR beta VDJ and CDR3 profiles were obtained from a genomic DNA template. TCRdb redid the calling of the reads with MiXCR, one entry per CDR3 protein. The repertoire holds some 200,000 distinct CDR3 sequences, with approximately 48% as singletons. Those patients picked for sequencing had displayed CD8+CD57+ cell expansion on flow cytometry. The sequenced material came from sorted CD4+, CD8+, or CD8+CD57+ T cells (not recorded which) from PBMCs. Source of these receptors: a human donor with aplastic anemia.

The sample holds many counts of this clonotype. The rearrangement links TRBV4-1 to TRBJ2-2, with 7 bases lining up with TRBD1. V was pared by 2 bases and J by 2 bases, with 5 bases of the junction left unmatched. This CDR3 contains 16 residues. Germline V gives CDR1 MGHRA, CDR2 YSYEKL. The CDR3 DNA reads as TGCGCCAGCAGCCAACTGGACAGGAGCAACACCGGGGAGCTGTTTTTT. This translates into CASSQLDRSNTGELFF.

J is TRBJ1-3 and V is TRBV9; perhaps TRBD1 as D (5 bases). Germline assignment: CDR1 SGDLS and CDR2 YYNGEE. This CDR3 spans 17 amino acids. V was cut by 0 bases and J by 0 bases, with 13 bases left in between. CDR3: CASSVALRQSSGNTIYF. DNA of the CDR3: TGTGCCAGCAGCGTAGCGCTCAGACAGAGCTCTGGAAACACCATATATTTT.

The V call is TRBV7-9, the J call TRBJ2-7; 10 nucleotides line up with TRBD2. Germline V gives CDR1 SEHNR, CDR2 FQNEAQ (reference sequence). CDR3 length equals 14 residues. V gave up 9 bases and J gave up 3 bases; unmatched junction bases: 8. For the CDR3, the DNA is TGTGCCAGTTCCCTAGCGGGAGCCCACTACGAGCAGTACTTC. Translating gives CASSLAGAHYEQYF.

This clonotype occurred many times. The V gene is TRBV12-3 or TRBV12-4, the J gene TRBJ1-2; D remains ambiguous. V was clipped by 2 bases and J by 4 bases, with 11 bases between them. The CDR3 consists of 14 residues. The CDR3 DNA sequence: TGTGCCAGCAGTTTACGCAGGCATCCCTATGGCTACACCTTC. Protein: CASSLRRHPYGYTF.

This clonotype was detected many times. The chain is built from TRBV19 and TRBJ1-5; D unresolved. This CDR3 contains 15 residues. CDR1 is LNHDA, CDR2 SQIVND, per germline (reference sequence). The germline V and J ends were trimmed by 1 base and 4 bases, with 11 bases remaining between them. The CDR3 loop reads CASSIALTGNQPQHF. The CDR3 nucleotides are TGTGCCAGTAGTATAGCTCTTACGGGAAATCAGCCCCAGCATTTT.

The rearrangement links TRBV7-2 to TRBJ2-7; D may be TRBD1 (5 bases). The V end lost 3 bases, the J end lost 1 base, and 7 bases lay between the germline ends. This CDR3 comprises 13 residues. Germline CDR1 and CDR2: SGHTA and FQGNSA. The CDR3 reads CASSFGASYEQYF. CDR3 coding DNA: TGTGCCAGCAGCTTTGGGGCTTCCTACGAGCAGTACTTC.

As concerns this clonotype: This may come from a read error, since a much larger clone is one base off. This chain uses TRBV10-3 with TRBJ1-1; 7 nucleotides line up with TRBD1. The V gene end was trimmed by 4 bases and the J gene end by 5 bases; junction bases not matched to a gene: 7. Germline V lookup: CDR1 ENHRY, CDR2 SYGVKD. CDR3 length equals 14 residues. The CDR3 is CAISATGVGTEAFF. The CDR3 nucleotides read TGTGCCATCAGTGCCACAGGGGTCGGGACTGAAGCTTTCTTT.

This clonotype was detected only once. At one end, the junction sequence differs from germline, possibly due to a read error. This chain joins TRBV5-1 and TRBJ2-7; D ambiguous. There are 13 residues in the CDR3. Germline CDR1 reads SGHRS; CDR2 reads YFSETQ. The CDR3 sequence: CASSPMPPYERYF. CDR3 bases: TGCGCCAGCAGCCCGATGCCTCCCTACGAGCGGTACTTC.

CDR3 region: CASSERTGGEYQETQYF. The CDR3 bases are TGCGCCAGCAGTGAAAGGACAGGGGGAGAGTACCAAGAGACCCAGTACTTC. The chain is built from TRBV10-2 and TRBJ2-5; TRBD1 aligns across 10 bases. The CDR3 runs to 17 residues. Germline CDR1 is WSHSY and CDR2 is SAAADI. The V and J ends lost 3 bases and 0 bases, in that order; junction bases with no gene match: 7.

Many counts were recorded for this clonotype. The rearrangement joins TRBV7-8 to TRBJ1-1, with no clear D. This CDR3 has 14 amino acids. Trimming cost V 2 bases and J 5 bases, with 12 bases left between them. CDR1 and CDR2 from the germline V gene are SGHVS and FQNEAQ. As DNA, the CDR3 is TGTGCCAGCAGCTTACCCGATAGGAGGACTGAAGCTTTCTTT. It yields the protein CASSLPDRRTEAFF.

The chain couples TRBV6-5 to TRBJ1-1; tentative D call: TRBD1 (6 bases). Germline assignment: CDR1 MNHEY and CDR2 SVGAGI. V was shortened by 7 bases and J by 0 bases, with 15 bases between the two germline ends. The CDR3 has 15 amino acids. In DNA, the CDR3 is TGTGCCAGCAACGGGGGGAAGGGGGTGAACACTGAAGCTTTCTTT. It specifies CASNGGKGVNTEAFF.